The 8 T cell receptor beta chains below all came from one sample that was sequenced in a study of cytomegalovirus exposure and HLA in healthy donors. The PCR used 60 Vbeta and 13 Jbeta primers. TCRdb keeps only in-frame clones here, not all; method: immunoSEQ multiplex PCR. This sample yields about 160,000 clones, of which approximately 76% are seen a single time; 1.3% to 1.5% belongs to the top ten. What was sequenced was PBMCs. The receptor set was obtained from a man between 60 and 75 years old in good health and CMV-seronegative.

Worth noting for this clone: Other DNA variants within this sample encode the same CDR3. The rearrangement uses TRBV18 and TRBJ2-7; 9 bases are a match to TRBD2. The germline V gene has CDR1 KGHSH and CDR2 LQKENI. The ends lost 1 base at V and 2 bases at J; junction bases unmatched: 3. The CDR3 loop spans 15 amino acids. The CDR3: CASSPRLAGTYEQYF. DNA of the CDR3: TGTGCCAGCTCACCACGGCTAGCGGGAACCTACGAGCAGTACTTC. Variable domain in full (rest from reference TRBV18 and TRBJ2-7): NAGVMQNPRHLVRRRGQEARLRCSPMKGHSHVYWYRQLPEEGLKFMVYLQKENIIDESGMPKERFSAEFPKEGPSILRIQQVVRGDSAAYFCASSPRLAGTYEQYFGPGTRLTVT.

The J gene is TRBJ2-1, the V gene TRBV7-2; 10 nucleotides line up with TRBD2. After removal of 2 bases from V and 2 bases from J, the junction contained 3 bases not matched to a gene. CDR3 length equals 16 residues. Germline V lookup: CDR1 SGHTA, CDR2 FQGNSA. The CDR3 coding sequence is TGTGCCAGCAGCTTAACTAGCGGGAATACCTACAATGAGCAGTTCTTC. Translating gives CASSLTSGNTYNEQFF. The entire variable domain, with the rest obtained from reference TRBV7-2 and TRBJ2-1, is as follows: GAGVSQSPSNKVTEKGKDVELRCDPISGHTALYWYRQSLGQGLEFLIYFQGNSAPDKSGLPSDRFSAERTGGSVSTLTIQRTQQEDSAVYLCASSLTSGNTYNEQFFGPGTRLTVL.

This clone was picked up a small number of times. The chain combines TRBV15 with TRBJ2-3; 16 bases line up with TRBD2. The CDR3 spans 20 residues. The ends lost 2 bases at V and 4 bases at J; junction bases unmatched: 12. Germline assignment: CDR1 LNHNV and CDR2 YYDKDF (reference sequence). CDR3 DNA: TGTGCCACCAGCAGATTCGGGGGACTAGCGGGAGGGTATCCCTCAGATACGCAGTATTTT. Protein: CATSRFGGLAGGYPSDTQYF. Combining the CDR3 with reference TRBV15 and TRBJ2-3 gives the whole variable domain DAMVIQNPRYQVTQFGKPVTLSCSQTLNHNVMYWYQQKSSQAPKLLFHYYDKDFNNEADTPDNFQSRRPNTSFCFLDIRSPGLGDTAMYLCATSRFGGLAGGYPSDTQYFGPGTRLTVL.

This chain connects TRBV6-5 to TRBJ2-7; TRBD1 matches at 10 bases. The J segment lost 4 bases and the V segment lost 6 bases, leaving 3 bases of the junction unmatched. The CDR3 extends over 13 amino acids. Germline lookup yields CDR1 MNHEY and CDR2 SVGAGI. Here the CDR3 DNA reads TGTGCCAGCAGGCGGGACAGGGGATACGAGCAGTACTTC. It encodes CASRRDRGYEQYF.

The chain employs TRBV27 and TRBJ2-7; tentatively, D is TRBD2 (7 bases). The germline V and J ends were trimmed by 4 bases and 9 bases, with 34 bases remaining between them. CDR1 and CDR2 (germline): MNHEY, SMNVEV (reference sequence). The CDR3 has 19 amino acids. The CDR3 sequence is CASSSYGRKRGGPLRVQYF. The CDR3 coding sequence is TGTGCCAGCAGTTCATACGGACGCAAAAGGGGGGGACCACTACGAGTGCAGTACTTC.

This sequence joins TRBV25-1 and TRBJ2-1; TRBD2 matches at 11 bases. V trimming: 3 bases; J trimming: 4 bases; junction bases outside the gene matches: 2. The CDR3 contains 15 residues. From germline, CDR1 is MGHDK and CDR2 SYGVNS. CDR3 sequence (DNA): TGTGCCAGCAGTGAGGCTAGCGGGGGGTACAATGAGCAGTTCTTC. It specifies CASSEASGGYNEQFF.

This chain uses TRBV11-2 with TRBJ2-1, with TRBD2 identical over 14 bases. Germline V lookup: CDR1 SGHAT, CDR2 FQNNGV. The CDR3 runs to 14 residues. After removal of 8 bases from V and 7 bases from J, the junction contained 4 bases not matched to a gene. DNA of the CDR3: TGTGCCAGCGGGGGACTAGCGGGGGTTAATGAGCAGTTCTTC. Protein sequence: CASGGLAGVNEQFF. The full variable domain, rest sourced from reference TRBV11-2 and TRBJ2-1, is EAGVAQSPRYKIIEKRQSVAFWCNPISGHATLYWYQQILGQGPKLLIQFQNNGVVDDSQLPKDRFSAERLKGVDSTLKIQPAKLEDSAVYLCASGGLAGVNEQFFGPGTRLTVL.

Only a few counts were recorded for this clone. The chain links TRBV7-2 to TRBJ2-1; D may be TRBD2 (6 bases). V shed 1 base and J shed 0 bases, with 10 bases lying between them. The CDR3 length is 16 residues. Looked up from germline, CDR1 is SGHTA and CDR2 is FQGNSA. In nucleotides, the CDR3 is TGTGCCAGCAGCTTAGAATCCGGGAGCTCCTACAATGAGCAGTTCTTC. This gives the protein CASSLESGSSYNEQFF.